The rows below give T cell receptor beta chains drawn from one sample of a study of metastatic and nonmetastatic thyroid tumors. MiXCR re-clonotyped the PCR reads for TCRdb. The sample includes more than 10,000 clones, around 10% of them seen just once. Sequenced: blood. The receptors shown here come from a female donor with papillary thyroid cancer or a benign thyroid nodule (not recorded which). Some clones in this sample may be carry-over from other donors' samples. Both conserved end residues are part of each CDR3. D genes are given only for firm matches. Clone size appears in some rows only: once, few, many, or a class for an expanded clone.

clone_size | j_call | v_call | d_call | cdr3_aa | cdr3_nt
many | TRBJ1-5 | TRBV6-1 | TRBD1 | CASSAGGGGNQPQHF | TGTGCCAGCAGTGCAGGGGGGGGCGGGAATCAGCCCCAGCATTTT
many | TRBJ1-6 | TRBV5-1 | - | CASSLEVRDSPLHF | TGCGCCAGCAGCTTGGAAGTTCGCGATTCACCCCTCCACTTT
many | TRBJ2-7 | TRBV30 | - | CAWRRQETYEQYF | TGTGCCTGGAGGCGACAGGAGACCTACGAGCAGTACTTC
medium-sized | TRBJ2-7 | TRBV6-1 | - | CASNPGTTNLWEQYF | TGTGCCAGCAACCCAGGGACCACGAACTTATGGGAGCAGTACTTC
large | TRBJ1-1 | TRBV6-4 | - | CASSTEWNTEAFF | TGTGCCAGCAGCACGGAGTGGAACACTGAAGCTTTCTTT
medium-sized | TRBJ1-2 | TRBV10-3 | TRBD1 | CAINWPGQPYGYTF | TGTGCCATCAACTGGCCGGGACAGCCCTATGGCTACACCTTC
- | TRBJ1-4 | TRBV30 | - | CAWVKGGEKLFF | TGTGCCTGGGTTAAGGGGGGTGAAAAACTGTTTTTT
few | TRBJ1-2 | TRBV6-1 | - | CASRPTGARGYTF | TGTGCCAGCAGGCCGACAGGTGCACGGGGCTACACCTTC
many | TRBJ2-5 | TRBV18 | - | CASSVQRRGETQYF | TGTGCCAGCTCGGTACAGCGGAGAGGAGAGACCCAGTACTTC
many | TRBJ1-2 | TRBV18 | TRBD1 | CASSPPDRVDYGYTF | TGTGCCAGCTCACCGCCCGACAGGGTGGACTATGGCTACACCTTC
- | TRBJ1-1 | TRBV6-2/TRBV6-3 | - | CASIGPESGSTEAFF | TGTGCCAGCATCGGGCCCGAGTCGGGGAGCACTGAAGCTTTCTTT
many | TRBJ2-3 | TRBV9 | TRBD2 | CAGSVEAGGADTQYF | TGTGCCGGCAGCGTAGAGGCGGGGGGAGCAGATACGCAGTATTTT
- | TRBJ2-5 | TRBV20-1 | TRBD2 | CSAFGGRALVETQYF | TGCAGTGCTTTCGGCGGGAGGGCTCTTGTAGAGACCCAGTACTTC
medium-sized | TRBJ2-7 | TRBV27 | - | CASSPGTSGYEQYF | TGTGCCAGCAGCCCCGGGACTTCCGGATACGAGCAGTACTTC
few | TRBJ1-6 | TRBV7-2 | - | CASGSVGTEDSPLHF | TGTGCCAGCGGCTCAGTTGGGACCGAAGATTCACCCCTCCACTTT
- | TRBJ2-7 | TRBV6-1 | - | CASRPRGDEQYF | TGTGCCAGCAGGCCCCGGGGAGACGAGCAGTACTTC
many | TRBJ2-1 | TRBV5-5 | - | CASSTESLGSYNEQFF | TGTGCCAGCAGCACCGAATCCCTAGGGTCCTACAATGAGCAGTTCTTC
medium-sized | TRBJ1-3 | TRBV28 | - | CASVDSSGNTIYF | TGTGCCAGCGTAGACAGCTCTGGAAACACCATATATTTT
few | TRBJ2-7 | TRBV12-3/TRBV12-4 | - | CASSPASSYEQYF | TGTGCCAGCAGTCCAGCTAGCTCCTACGAGCAGTACTTC
many | TRBJ1-4 | TRBV3-1 | - | CASSQDGGAFTNEKLFF | TGTGCCAGCAGCCAAGACGGGGGGGCTTTTACTAATGAAAAACTGTTTTTT
many | TRBJ1-1 | TRBV7-3 | TRBD1 | CASSLGQGITEAFF | TGTGCCAGCAGCCTGGGACAGGGAATAACTGAAGCTTTCTTT
- | TRBJ2-2 | TRBV5-1 | - | CASSLMGGGQDGELFF | TGCGCCAGCAGCTTGATGGGCGGGGGACAGGACGGGGAGCTGTTTTTT